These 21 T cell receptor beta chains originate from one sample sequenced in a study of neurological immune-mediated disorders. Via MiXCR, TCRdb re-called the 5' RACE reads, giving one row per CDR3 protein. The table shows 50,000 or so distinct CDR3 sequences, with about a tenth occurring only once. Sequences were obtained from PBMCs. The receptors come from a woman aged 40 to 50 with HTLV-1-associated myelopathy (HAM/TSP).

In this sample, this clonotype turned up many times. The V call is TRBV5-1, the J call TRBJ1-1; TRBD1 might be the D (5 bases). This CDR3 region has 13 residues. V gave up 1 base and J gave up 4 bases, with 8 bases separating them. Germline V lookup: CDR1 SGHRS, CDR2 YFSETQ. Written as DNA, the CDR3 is TGCGCCAGCAGCTTGCCAGGGAGCACTGAAGCTTTCTTT. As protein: CASSLPGSTEAFF.

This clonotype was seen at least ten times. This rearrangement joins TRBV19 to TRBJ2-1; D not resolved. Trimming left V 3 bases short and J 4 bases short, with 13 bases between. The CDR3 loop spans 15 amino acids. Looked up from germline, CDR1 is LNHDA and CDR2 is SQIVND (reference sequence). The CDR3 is CASSIVGQVYNEQFF. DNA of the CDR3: TGTGCCAGTAGTATTGTGGGCCAGGTTTACAATGAGCAGTTCTTC. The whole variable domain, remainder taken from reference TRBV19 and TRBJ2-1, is DGGITQSPKYLFRKEGQNVTLSCEQNLNHDAMYWYRQDPGQGLRLIYYSQIVNDFQKGDIAEGYSVSREKKESFPLTVTSAQKNPTAFYLCASSIVGQVYNEQFFGPGTRLTVL.

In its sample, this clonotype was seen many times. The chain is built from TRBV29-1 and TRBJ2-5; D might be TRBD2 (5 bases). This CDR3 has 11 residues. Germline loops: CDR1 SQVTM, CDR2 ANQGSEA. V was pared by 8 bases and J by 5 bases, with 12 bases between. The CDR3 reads CSSSSTETQYF. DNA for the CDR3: TGCAGCTCTAGCAGCACGGAGACCCAGTACTTC. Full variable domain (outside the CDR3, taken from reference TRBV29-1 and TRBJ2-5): SAVISQKPSRDICQRGTSLTIQCQVDSQVTMMFWYRQQPGQSLTLIATANQGSEATYESGFVIDKFPISRPNLTFSTLTVSNMSPEDSSIYLCSSSSTETQYFGPGTRLLVL.

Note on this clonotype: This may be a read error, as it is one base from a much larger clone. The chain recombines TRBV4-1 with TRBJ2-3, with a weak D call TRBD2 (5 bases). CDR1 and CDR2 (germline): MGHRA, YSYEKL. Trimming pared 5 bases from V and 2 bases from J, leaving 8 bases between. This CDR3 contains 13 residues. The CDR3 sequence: CASSYGVTDTQYF. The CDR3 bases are TGCGCCAGCAGCTACGGGGTCACAGATACGCAGTATTTT.

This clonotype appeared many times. The CDR3 sequence: CSATGWTGQSTDTQYF. Here the CDR3 DNA reads TGCAGTGCCACAGGCTGGACAGGGCAAAGCACAGATACGCAGTATTTT. The chain has TRBV20-1 and TRBJ2-3; 8 nucleotides match TRBD1. V trimming: 6 bases; J trimming: 0 bases; junction bases outside the gene matches: 11. Germline lookup yields CDR1 DFQATT and CDR2 SNEGSKA (reference sequence). The CDR3 totals 16 residues.

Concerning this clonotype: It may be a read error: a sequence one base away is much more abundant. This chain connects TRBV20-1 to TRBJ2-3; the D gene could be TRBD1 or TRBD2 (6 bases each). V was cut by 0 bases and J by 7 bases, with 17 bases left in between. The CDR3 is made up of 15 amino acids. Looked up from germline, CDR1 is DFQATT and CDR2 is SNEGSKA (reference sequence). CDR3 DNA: TGCAGTGCTAGAGATCCCCGGGGGCCCCGGAATACGCAGTATTTT. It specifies CSARDPRGPRNTQYF.

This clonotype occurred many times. The CDR3 region is CSARDYGPSSEEPLGIQYF. Here the CDR3 DNA reads TGCAGTGCTAGAGATTACGGCCCCAGTAGTGAAGAGCCGTTAGGCATTCAGTACTTC. The chain carries TRBV20-1 and TRBJ2-4; no clear D. The CDR3 has 19 amino acids. Germline V gene data show CDR1 as DFQATT and CDR2 as SNEGSKA (reference sequence). Deletions cut 0 bases from V and 9 bases from J, with 30 bases between.

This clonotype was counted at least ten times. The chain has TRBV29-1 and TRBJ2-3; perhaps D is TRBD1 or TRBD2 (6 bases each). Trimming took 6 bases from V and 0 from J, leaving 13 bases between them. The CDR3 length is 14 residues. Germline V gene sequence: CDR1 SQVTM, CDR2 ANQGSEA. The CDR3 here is CSVAGHQSTDTQYF. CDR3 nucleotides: TGCAGCGTCGCGGGACACCAAAGCACAGATACGCAGTATTTT.

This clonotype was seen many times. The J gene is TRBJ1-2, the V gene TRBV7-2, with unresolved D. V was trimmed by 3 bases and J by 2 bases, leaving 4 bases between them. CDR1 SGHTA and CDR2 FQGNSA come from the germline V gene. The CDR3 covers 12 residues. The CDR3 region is CASSLENYGYTF. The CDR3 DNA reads TGTGCCAGCAGCTTGGAGAACTATGGCTACACCTTC.

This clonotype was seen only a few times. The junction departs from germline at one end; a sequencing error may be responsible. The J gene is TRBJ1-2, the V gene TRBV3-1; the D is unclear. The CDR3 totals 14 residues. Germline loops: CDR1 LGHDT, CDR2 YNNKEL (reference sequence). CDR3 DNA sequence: TGTACCAGCAGCCAAGATCTGGCATCAAGTGGCTACACCTTC. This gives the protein CTSSQDLASSGYTF.

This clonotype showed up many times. The DNA for the CDR3 is TGCGCCAGCAGCTTGGACACGCACAATGAGCAGTTCTTC. Translation gives CASSLDTHNEQFF. The J gene is TRBJ2-1, the V gene TRBV5-1; D is ambiguous. Germline CDR1 SGHRS, CDR2 YFSETQ. Trimming pared 0 bases from V and 5 bases from J, leaving 6 bases between. The CDR3 length is 13 residues. The entire variable domain, with the rest obtained from reference TRBV5-1 and TRBJ2-1, is as follows: KAGVTQTPRYLIKTRGQQVTLSCSPISGHRSVSWYQQTPGQGLQFLFEYFSETQRNKGNFPGRFSGRQFSNSRSEMNVSTLELGDSALYLCASSLDTHNEQFFGPGTRLTVL.

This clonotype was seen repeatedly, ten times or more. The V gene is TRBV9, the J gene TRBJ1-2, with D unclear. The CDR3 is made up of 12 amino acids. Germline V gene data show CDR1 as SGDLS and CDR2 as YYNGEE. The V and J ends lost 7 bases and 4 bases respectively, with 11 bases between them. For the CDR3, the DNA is TGTGCCAGCGGGCGCCTGTCCTATGGCTACACCTTC. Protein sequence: CASGRLSYGYTF. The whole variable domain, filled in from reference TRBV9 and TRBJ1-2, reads DSGVTQTPKHLITATGQRVTLRCSPRSGDLSVYWYQQSLDQGLQFLIQYYNGEERAKGNILERFSAQQFPDLHSELNLSSLELGDSALYFCASGRLSYGYTFGSGTRLTVV.

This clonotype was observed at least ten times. This CDR3 reads CASSSSGTGANEQFF. CDR3 nucleotide sequence: TGTGCCAGCAGCTCCTCCGGGACAGGGGCCAATGAGCAGTTCTTC. The chain recombines TRBV7-2 with TRBJ2-1; 10 nucleotides align to TRBD1. The germline CDR1 and CDR2 sequences are SGHTA and FQGNSA. The V segment lost 4 bases and the J segment 6 bases; nucleotides outside the gene matches: 6. The CDR3 length is 15 residues. Filled out from reference TRBV7-2 and TRBJ2-1, the complete variable domain reads GAGVSQSPSNKVTEKGKDVELRCDPISGHTALYWYRQSLGQGLEFLIYFQGNSAPDKSGLPSDRFSAERTGGSVSTLTIQRTQQEDSAVYLCASSSSGTGANEQFFGPGTRLTVL.

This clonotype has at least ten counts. The DNA for the CDR3 is TGCGCCAGCAGCTTCGGCCCCAGCTCCTACGAGCAGTACTTC. Its protein is CASSFGPSSYEQYF. This chain joins TRBV5-1 and TRBJ2-7, with no clear D. V lost 2 bases and J lost 0, with 9 bases in between. Germline CDR1 and CDR2: SGHRS and YFSETQ. The CDR3 contains 14 residues.

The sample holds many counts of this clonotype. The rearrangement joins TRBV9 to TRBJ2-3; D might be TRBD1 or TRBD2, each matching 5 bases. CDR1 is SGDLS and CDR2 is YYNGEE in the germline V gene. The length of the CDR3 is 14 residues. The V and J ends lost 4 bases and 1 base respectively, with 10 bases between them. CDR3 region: CASSPGTRTDTQYF. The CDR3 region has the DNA TGTGCCAGCAGCCCGGGGACCCGCACAGATACGCAGTATTTT.

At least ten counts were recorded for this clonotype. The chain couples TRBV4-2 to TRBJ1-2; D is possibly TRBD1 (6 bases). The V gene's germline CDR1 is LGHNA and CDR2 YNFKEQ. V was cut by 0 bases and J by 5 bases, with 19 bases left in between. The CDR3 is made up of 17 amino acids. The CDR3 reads CASSQDLSLGGAYGYTF. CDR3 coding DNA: TGTGCCAGCAGCCAAGATCTTAGTCTGGGGGGCGCGTATGGCTACACCTTC.

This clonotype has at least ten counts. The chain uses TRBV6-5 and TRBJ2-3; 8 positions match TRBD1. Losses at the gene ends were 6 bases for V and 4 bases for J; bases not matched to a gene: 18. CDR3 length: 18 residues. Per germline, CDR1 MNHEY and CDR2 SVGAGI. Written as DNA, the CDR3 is TGTGCCAGCAGCCCCGCTGATTATGGGGCAGGGGGCGCAGATACGCAGTATTTT. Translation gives CASSPADYGAGGADTQYF.

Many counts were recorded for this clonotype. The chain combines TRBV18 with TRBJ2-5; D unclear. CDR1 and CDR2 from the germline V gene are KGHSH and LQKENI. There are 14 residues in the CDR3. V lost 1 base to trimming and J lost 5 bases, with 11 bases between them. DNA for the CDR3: TGTGCCAGCTCACCACAAAAGGGCGCGGAGACCCAGTACTTC. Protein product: CASSPQKGAETQYF.

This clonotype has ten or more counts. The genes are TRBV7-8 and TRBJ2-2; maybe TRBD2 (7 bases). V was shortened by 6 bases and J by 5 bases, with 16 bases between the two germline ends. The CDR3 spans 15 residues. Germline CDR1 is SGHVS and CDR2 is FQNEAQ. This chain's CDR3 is CASRGGGSTTGELFF. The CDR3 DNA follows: TGTGCCAGCAGGGGAGGGGGGTCGACGACCGGGGAGCTGTTTTTT.

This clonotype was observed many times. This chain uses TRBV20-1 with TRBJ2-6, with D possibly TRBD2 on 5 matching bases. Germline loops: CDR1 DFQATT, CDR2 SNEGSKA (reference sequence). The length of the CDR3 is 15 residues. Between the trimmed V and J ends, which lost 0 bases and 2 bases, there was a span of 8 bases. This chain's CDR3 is CSARDHGTGANVLTF. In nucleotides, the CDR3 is TGCAGTGCTAGAGATCACGGGACTGGGGCCAACGTCCTGACTTTC.

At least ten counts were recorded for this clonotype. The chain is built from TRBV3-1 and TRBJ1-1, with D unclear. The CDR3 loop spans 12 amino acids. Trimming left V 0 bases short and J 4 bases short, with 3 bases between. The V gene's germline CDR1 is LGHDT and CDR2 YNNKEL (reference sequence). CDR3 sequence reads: CASSQEPTEAFF. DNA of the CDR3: TGTGCCAGCAGCCAAGAACCCACTGAAGCTTTCTTT. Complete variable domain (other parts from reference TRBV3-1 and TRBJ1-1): DTAVSQTPKYLVTQMGNDKSIKCEQNLGHDTMYWYKQDSKKFLKIMFSYNNKELIINETVPNRFSPKSPDKAHLNLHINSLELGDSAVYFCASSQEPTEAFFGQGTRLTVV.